This note documents a single T cell receptor (beta chain) sequence. Its antigen is unknown. The V end lost 7 bases, the J end lost 0 bases, and 19 bases lay between the germline ends. The CDR3 loop spans 16 amino acids. CDR1 is SGHNT and CDR2 is YYREEE in the germline V gene (reference sequence). Here immunoSEQ multiplex PCR was the method, and the copy in TCRdb shows in-frame clones only, minus some. Of around 100,000 clones listed, 90% are singletons. Time point: cycle 4 day 1 (C4D1), after more than five weeks of nivolumab. All patients relapsed after autologous stem cell transplantation, and brentuximab vedotin exposure varied. Complete response, partial response or progressive disease was each patient's best response. These data come from a study of PD-1 blockade in classical Hodgkin lymphoma. Study context: The study gave patients nivolumab 3 mg/kg intravenously every 2 weeks.

Findings and limits, study-wide: The study reported lower baseline TCR diversity in newly diagnosed patients than in healthy donors. The baseline diversity of complete responders showed similarity to that of newly diagnosed patients.

This TCR came from a human donor with classical Hodgkin lymphoma. Sequences were derived from peripheral blood mononuclear cells (PBMCs), sampled before the fourth cycle of nivolumab. The chain carries TRBV5-4 and TRBJ1-1, with TRBD1 as a possible D gene (5 bases). The CDR3 coding sequence is TGTGCCAGCCATAGAGGGCAAGGGGCTTTGAACACTGAAGCTTTCTTT. Protein: CASHRGQGALNTEAFF.